This T cell receptor (beta chain) derives from a study of control samples from healthy donors and cancer patients. The repertoire was sequenced with immunoSEQ multiplex PCR; TCRdb's copy has only in-frame clones and lacks some. The sample has around 59,000 clones; more than 90% are singletons. Trimming pared 5 bases from V and 3 bases from J, leaving 13 bases between. The CDR3 loop spans 14 amino acids. The germline gives CDR1 KGHSH, CDR2 LQKENI. This clone was found once. This clonotype was obtained from a man aged 35-49 years with colorectal cancer. The chain employs TRBV18 and TRBJ1-2, with D hard to call. Source material: PBMCs. The CDR3 bases are TGTGCCAGCTCATCCCTAGCGGAACACTATGGCTACACCTTC. Encoded protein: CASSSLAEHYGYTF.